One sample yielded the 32 T cell receptor beta chains listed below, sequenced in a study of glioma-infiltrating T cells after dendritic cell vaccination. The method was immunoSEQ multiplex PCR; TCRdb's version includes in-frame clones alone and lacks a portion of them. Among 85,000 to 95,000 clones listed, under 90% were seen once. Sequenced here: blood, sampled before dendritic cell vaccination. All receptors come from a human donor with glioblastoma.

V usage is TRBV7-2 and J usage is TRBJ2-7, with D uncertain. Looked up from germline, CDR1 is SGHTA and CDR2 is FQGNSA. With 1 base removed from V and 4 bases from J, the gap between germline ends came to 8 bases. There are 13 residues in the CDR3. CDR3 loop: CASSLVGFYEQYF. The CDR3 region has the DNA TGTGCCAGCAGCTTAGTCGGGTTTTACGAGCAGTACTTC. Full variable domain (rest looked up from reference TRBV7-2 and TRBJ2-7): GAGVSQSPSNKVTEKGKDVELRCDPISGHTALYWYRQSLGQGLEFLIYFQGNSAPDKSGLPSDRFSAERTGGSVSTLTIQRTQQEDSAVYLCASSLVGFYEQYFGPGTRLTVT.

The chain combines TRBV9 with TRBJ2-6, with 10 bases lining up with TRBD1. V was clipped by 5 bases and J by 0 bases; unmatched bases: 8. CDR3 length: 18 amino acids. The germline V gene encodes CDR1 SGDLS and CDR2 YYNGEE. This CDR3 reads CASRRGQGLASGANVLTF. The CDR3 DNA sequence: TGTGCCAGCAGGCGGGGACAGGGGCTTGCCTCTGGGGCCAACGTCCTGACTTTC. The variable domain in full, completed from reference TRBV9 and TRBJ2-6, reads DSGVTQTPKHLITATGQRVTLRCSPRSGDLSVYWYQQSLDQGLQFLIQYYNGEERAKGNILERFSAQQFPDLHSELNLSSLELGDSALYFCASRRGQGLASGANVLTFGAGSRLTVL.

V is TRBV7-2 and J is TRBJ2-7; tentatively, D is TRBD2 (5 bases). The germline V gene has CDR1 SGHTA and CDR2 FQGNSA. V lost 2 bases and J 5 bases, leaving 10 bases between the germline ends. The CDR3 is 13 amino acids. The CDR3 DNA reads as TGTGCCAGCAGCTTACGAAGGGAGCACGAGCAGTACTTC. Residues: CASSLRREHEQYF.

The V gene is TRBV7-3, the J gene TRBJ2-2; 10 bases line up with TRBD1. The CDR3 is 18 residues long. The germline CDR1 and CDR2 sequences are SGHTA and FQGTGA. With V trimmed by 5 bases and J by 4 bases, 13 bases remained unmatched. The CDR3 DNA sequence: TGTGCCAGCAGCCCCCGCCCGGGACAGGGGTCGGGCACCGGGGAGCTGTTTTTT. As protein: CASSPRPGQGSGTGELFF.

The chain links TRBV18 to TRBJ2-7, with D maybe TRBD1 (6 bases). The V gene's germline CDR1 is KGHSH and CDR2 LQKENI. The CDR3 is made up of 12 amino acids. The V end lost 2 bases, the J end lost 5 bases, and 7 bases lay between the germline ends. CDR3 loop: CASSPDRNEQYF. In nucleotides, the CDR3 is TGTGCCAGCTCACCAGACAGGAACGAGCAGTACTTC. The whole variable domain, remainder taken from reference TRBV18 and TRBJ2-7, is NAGVMQNPRHLVRRRGQEARLRCSPMKGHSHVYWYRQLPEEGLKFMVYLQKENIIDESGMPKERFSAEFPKEGPSILRIQQVVRGDSAAYFCASSPDRNEQYFGPGTRLTVT.

The rearrangement joins TRBV28 to TRBJ2-7; maybe TRBD1 (5 bases). Germline CDR1 MDHEN, CDR2 SYDVKM. Trimming took 2 bases from V and 5 from J, leaving 16 bases between them. The CDR3 runs 15 residues. The CDR3 DNA is TGTGCCAGCAGTTTAGTTTCCCAGGGTAGTCACGAGCAGTACTTC. Translation: CASSLVSQGSHEQYF.

The chain is built from TRBV7-2 and TRBJ1-6; D is possibly TRBD1 (6 bases). Germline CDR1 SGHTA, CDR2 FQGNSA. This CDR3 region has 15 residues. The germline V and J ends were trimmed by 1 base and 6 bases, with 10 bases remaining between them. CDR3 nucleotides: TGTGCCAGCAGCTTAGTTGGGACAAGTAATTCACCCCTCCACTTT. Amino acids: CASSLVGTSNSPLHF.

The J gene is TRBJ2-3, the V gene TRBV27; tentative D call: TRBD2 (6 bases). The CDR3 is made up of 13 amino acids. Looked up from germline, CDR1 is MNHEY and CDR2 is SMNVEV (reference sequence). Trimming took 10 bases from V and 1 from J, leaving 12 bases between them. CDR3 sequence: CATRLGGTDTQYF. The CDR3 coding sequence is TGTGCCACGCGACTAGGGGGCACAGATACGCAGTATTTT.

The chain is built from TRBV7-9 and TRBJ1-1; 8 bases fit TRBD1. V shed 4 bases, J shed 5 bases, and the junction held 9 bases outside the gene matches. The CDR3 has 15 residues. Germline-derived CDR1 and CDR2 are SEHNR and FQNEAQ (reference sequence). The CDR3 here is CASSSMVQGATEAFF. CDR3 nucleotides: TGTGCCAGCAGCTCCATGGTCCAGGGGGCAACTGAAGCTTTCTTT.

The gene calls are TRBV7-9 and TRBJ2-3; perhaps TRBD2 as D (7 bases). Trimming took 5 bases from V and 7 from J, leaving 22 bases between them. Germline CDR1 is SEHNR and CDR2 is FQNEAQ (reference sequence). This CDR3 is built from 16 residues. The CDR3 is CASSPAGGQRGNTQYF. As DNA, the CDR3 is TGTGCCAGCAGCCCAGCCGGGGGGCAGCGTGGGAATACGCAGTATTTT. The variable domain in full, completed from reference TRBV7-9 and TRBJ2-3, reads DTGVSQNPRHKITKRGQNVTFRCDPISEHNRLYWYRQTLGQGPEFLTYFQNEAQLEKSRLLSDRFSAERPKGSFSTLEIQRTEQGDSAMYLCASSPAGGQRGNTQYFGPGTRLTVL.

The gene calls are TRBV21-1 and TRBJ1-5; the table's TRBD1 call for D was not verified on the DNA. TRBV21-1 is termed a pseudogene. The CDR3 runs to 17 residues. The CDR3 is CASSTTGPGARNQPQHF. For the CDR3, the DNA is TGTGCCAGCAGCACGACGGGCCCAGGGGCTCGTAATCAGCCCCAGCATTTT.

V is TRBV5-4 and J is TRBJ1-2, with 7 bases lining up with TRBD1. CDR1 is SGHNT and CDR2 is YYREEE in the germline V gene (reference sequence). V trimming: 3 bases; J trimming: 8 bases; junction bases outside the gene matches: 10. This CDR3 spans 14 amino acids. The CDR3 here is CASSWDSYWGGYTF. CDR3 DNA: TGTGCCAGCAGCTGGGACAGCTATTGGGGGGGCTACACCTTC.

The chain uses TRBV5-1 and TRBJ2-5, with 7 bases that match TRBD1. The CDR3 is 13 residues long. Germline CDR1 SGHRS, CDR2 YFSETQ. Trimming removed 2 bases from V and 3 bases from J; junction bases left unmatched: 1. CDR3 in amino acids: CASSFTGEETQYF. CDR3 coding DNA: TGCGCCAGCAGCTTTACAGGGGAAGAGACCCAGTACTTC.

This chain joins TRBV18 and TRBJ1-5; D might be TRBD1 (6 bases). This CDR3 comprises 15 residues. Per the germline V gene, CDR1 is KGHSH and CDR2 is LQKENI. The V and J ends lost 2 bases and 4 bases respectively, with 12 bases between them. In nucleotides, the CDR3 is TGTGCCAGCTCACCAAGCACCGGACAGAATCAGCCCCAGCATTTT. The encoded protein is CASSPSTGQNQPQHF.

The genes are TRBV9 and TRBJ2-7; 7 bases agree with TRBD2. V gave up 1 base and J gave up 5 bases; unmatched junction bases: 6. This CDR3 is built from 14 residues. Germline assignment: CDR1 SGDLS and CDR2 YYNGEE. CDR3 in amino acids: CASSVQLASDEQYF. The DNA for the CDR3 is TGTGCCAGCAGCGTACAACTAGCGAGCGACGAGCAGTACTTC. The full variable domain, its missing parts supplied by reference TRBV9 and TRBJ2-7, is DSGVTQTPKHLITATGQRVTLRCSPRSGDLSVYWYQQSLDQGLQFLIQYYNGEERAKGNILERFSAQQFPDLHSELNLSSLELGDSALYFCASSVQLASDEQYFGPGTRLTVT.

The chain employs TRBV15 and TRBJ2-3; D may be TRBD2 (5 bases). Trimming cost V 5 bases and J 1 base, with 16 bases left between them. The CDR3 has 16 residues. Germline V lookup: CDR1 LNHNV, CDR2 YYDKDF (reference sequence). CDR3 protein: CATSGKRTPGTDTQYF. CDR3 sequence (DNA): TGTGCCACCAGCGGAAAAAGGACTCCCGGCACAGATACGCAGTATTTT.

This clone was seen a single time. The V gene is TRBV6-5, the J gene TRBJ1-1; tentatively, D is TRBD1 (5 bases). CDR1 is MNHEY and CDR2 is SVGAGI in the germline V gene. The CDR3 sequence is 15 residues long. V was cut by 0 bases and J by 4 bases, with 12 bases left in between. In nucleotides, the CDR3 is TGTGCCAGCAGTTACTCGTATTTGGGGGGCACTGAAGCTTTCTTT. This encodes CASSYSYLGGTEAFF.

In its sample, this clone was seen a few times. The rearrangement uses TRBV5-1 and TRBJ2-1; TRBD2 matches at 7 bases. Germline V gives CDR1 SGHRS, CDR2 YFSETQ. The trim removed 4 bases at V and 4 bases at J, leaving 8 bases unmatched. The CDR3 is made up of 15 amino acids. CDR3 in amino acids: CASSVAGEAYNEQFF. DNA of the CDR3: TGCGCCAGCAGCGTTGCGGGGGAAGCTTACAATGAGCAGTTCTTC.

This chain joins TRBV19 and TRBJ1-2, with unresolved D. The CDR3 runs 11 residues. V was trimmed by 7 bases and J by 8 bases, leaving 11 bases between them. The germline V gene has CDR1 LNHDA and CDR2 SQIVND (reference sequence). DNA of the CDR3: TGTGCCAGTACCCGAAACGGGGGCTACACCTTC. Translating gives CASTRNGGYTF.

The chain combines TRBV2 with TRBJ1-5; D gene unclear. The V gene's germline CDR1 is SNHLY and CDR2 FYNNEI. Trimming took off 4 bases at V and 0 bases at J, with 7 bases between the two ends. The CDR3 length is 14 residues. DNA for the CDR3: TGTGCCAGCAGTGGGCTCAATAGCAATCAGCCCCAGCATTTT. Residues: CASSGLNSNQPQHF.

The chain combines TRBV2 with TRBJ2-7, with 9 bases fitting TRBD1. Germline V gene lookup returns CDR1 SNHLY and CDR2 FYNNEI. J was trimmed by 8 bases and V by 7 bases; bases with no gene match: 6. CDR3 length: 12 amino acids. The CDR3 DNA is TGTGCCAGCACCTCGGACAGGGGACAGCAGTACTTC. Its translation: CASTSDRGQQYF.

CDR3 loop: CASSPSGNQPQHF. In nucleotides, the CDR3 is TGTGCCAGCAGTCCAAGCGGCAATCAGCCCCAGCATTTT. The rearrangement links TRBV6-1 to TRBJ1-5; D is ambiguous. Trimming left V 5 bases short and J 2 bases short, with 7 bases between. Germline lookup yields CDR1 MNHNS and CDR2 SASEGT. The length of the CDR3 is 13 residues.

V and J are TRBV30 and TRBJ2-1, with D possibly being TRBD2 (6 bases). CDR1 GTSNPN and CDR2 SVGIG come from the germline V gene (reference sequence). Trimming took off 0 bases at V and 4 bases at J, with 16 bases between the two ends. The CDR3 covers 16 residues. In DNA, the CDR3 is TGTGCCTGGAGTGTACGGGACTCCGTCCCGTACAATGAGCAGTTCTTC. Amino acids: CAWSVRDSVPYNEQFF.

The CDR3 DNA sequence: TGTGCCAGCAGTTACTCGGGACTAGCGGGGTTCAATGAGCAGTTCTTC. Its protein product is CASSYSGLAGFNEQFF. The V gene is TRBV6-5, the J gene TRBJ2-1; the match to TRBD2 covers 13 bases. This CDR3 comprises 16 residues. The V and J ends lost 0 bases and 6 bases, in that order; junction bases with no gene match: 2. Looked up from germline, CDR1 is MNHEY and CDR2 is SVGAGI.

The V gene is TRBV13, the J gene TRBJ2-3, with D perhaps TRBD2 (6 bases). Germline assignment: CDR1 PRHDT and CDR2 FYEKMQ (reference sequence). V lost 0 bases to trimming and J lost 6 bases, with 19 bases between them. The CDR3 runs to 17 residues. CDR3 residues: CASSLGQRRDWGDTQYF. CDR3 nucleotides: TGTGCCAGCAGCTTAGGCCAGAGGCGGGATTGGGGCGATACGCAGTATTTT.

This chain connects TRBV7-2 to TRBJ1-3; D is unclear. V was shortened by 3 bases and J by 4 bases, with 16 bases between the two germline ends. Germline CDR1 is SGHTA and CDR2 is FQGNSA. The CDR3 runs to 16 residues. CDR3 loop: CASSLGGQVTGNTIYF. In DNA form, the CDR3 reads TGTGCCAGCAGCTTGGGTGGCCAGGTGACGGGAAACACCATATATTTT.

The chain employs TRBV9 and TRBJ2-1, with TRBD2 identical over 9 bases. CDR1 SGDLS and CDR2 YYNGEE come from the germline V gene. Trimming took 1 base from V and 10 from J; bases not matched to a gene: 12. This CDR3 has 16 amino acids. CDR3 amino acids: CASSVYVAGGPGEQFF. The CDR3 coding sequence is TGTGCCAGCAGCGTATATGTCGCGGGAGGGCCAGGCGAGCAGTTCTTC.

The J gene is TRBJ2-2, the V gene TRBV4-1; 7 nucleotides align to TRBD2. CDR3 size: 18 residues. Trimming at V came to 4 bases and at J to 6 bases, leaving 17 bases not matched to a gene. The germline CDR1 and CDR2 sequences are MGHRA and YSYEKL. In DNA, the CDR3 is TGCGCCAGCAGCCCCCGATTAATTGGGGAGGGCTCTGCCGGGGAGCTGTTTTTT. Translation: CASSPRLIGEGSAGELFF.

This chain links TRBV2 with TRBJ2-7, with D possibly matching TRBD1 (6 bases). The CDR3 contains 16 residues. The germline V gene has CDR1 SNHLY and CDR2 FYNNEI. Trimming took 1 base from V and 5 from J, leaving 18 bases between them. CDR3 sequence (DNA): TGTGCCAGCAGTGAAGGAGGAGGTCAGGGGCGCAACGAGCAGTACTTC. This sequence encodes CASSEGGGQGRNEQYF.

The chain combines TRBV7-2 with TRBJ2-7, with TRBD2 matching over 7 bases. Germline CDR1 is SGHTA and CDR2 is FQGNSA. The CDR3 runs 15 residues. Trimming cost V 2 bases and J 1 base; bases outside gene matches: 5. CDR3 residues: CASSLRAGPSYEQYF. DNA for the CDR3: TGTGCCAGCAGCTTAAGAGCGGGACCTTCCTACGAGCAGTACTTC.

The CDR3 DNA sequence: TGCGCCAGCAGCTTGTCGTCAGGGGAAGATACGCAGTATTTT. It is translated as CASSLSSGEDTQYF. The gene calls are TRBV5-1 and TRBJ2-3; a weak D match, TRBD1 (6 bases). Germline V lookup: CDR1 SGHRS, CDR2 YFSETQ. Trimming shortened V by 1 base and J by 5 bases, and 11 bases separated the two germline ends. This CDR3 contains 14 residues. Together with reference TRBV5-1 and TRBJ2-3, the CDR3 gives the full variable domain: KAGVTQTPRYLIKTRGQQVTLSCSPISGHRSVSWYQQTPGQGLQFLFEYFSETQRNKGNFPGRFSGRQFSNSRSEMNVSTLELGDSALYLCASSLSSGEDTQYFGPGTRLTVL.

The chain is built from TRBV23-1 and TRBJ1-2, with D uncertain. TRBV23-1 is an ORF for which the function is uncertain. V dropped 0 bases and J dropped 8 bases, with 4 bases sitting between them. The CDR3 runs 11 residues. The CDR3: CASSQSVGYTF. The CDR3 nucleotides are TGCGCCAGCAGTCAATCCGTGGGCTACACCTTC.